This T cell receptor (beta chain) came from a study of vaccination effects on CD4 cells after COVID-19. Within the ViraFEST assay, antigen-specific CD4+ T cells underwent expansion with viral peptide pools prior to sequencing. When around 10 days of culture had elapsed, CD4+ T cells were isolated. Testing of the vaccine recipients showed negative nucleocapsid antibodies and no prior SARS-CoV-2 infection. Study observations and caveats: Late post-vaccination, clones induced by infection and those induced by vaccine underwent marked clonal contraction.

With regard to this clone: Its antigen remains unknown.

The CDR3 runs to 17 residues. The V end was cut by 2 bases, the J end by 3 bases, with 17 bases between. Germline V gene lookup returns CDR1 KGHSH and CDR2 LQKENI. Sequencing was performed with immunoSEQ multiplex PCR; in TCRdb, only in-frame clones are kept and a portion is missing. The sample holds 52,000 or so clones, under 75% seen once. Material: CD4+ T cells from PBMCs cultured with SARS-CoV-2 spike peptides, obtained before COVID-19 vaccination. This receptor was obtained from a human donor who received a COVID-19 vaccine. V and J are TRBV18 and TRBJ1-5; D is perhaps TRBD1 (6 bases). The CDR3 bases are TGTGCCAGCTCACCATCTTCCAAACAGGGAATCAATCAGCCCCAGCATTTT. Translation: CASSPSSKQGINQPQHF.